This T cell receptor (beta chain) was sequenced for a study of beta chain features in type 1 diabetes (dated 2018 in TCRdb). About the investigation overall: Patients and healthy donors did not differ in mean age, gender distribution, total cell number or subset yield. In the study, recently diagnosed type 1 diabetes patients and matched healthy donors were compared on the TCRB repertoires of their sorted circulating CD4+ T cell subsets. A total of just under 110,000,000 sorted cells were examined across all samples, and RNA yield correlated strongly with the number of cells per subset. Whereas all 30 or so donors provided naive and central memory subsets, regulatory and stem cell-like memory subsets were isolated from just 8 patients and about 8 healthy donors. The paper's findings and limits, for the study overall: Type 1 diabetes patients showed a moderate but significant shortening of TCRB CDR3 length in all four CD4+ subsets. Patients with type 1 diabetes made fewer insertions and deleted more nucleotides at VDJ recombination sites, implying thymic rearrangement abnormalities. Naive, central memory and regulatory TCRB repertoires appeared to be more alike among patients than among healthy donors. Only small numbers of individuals were included in the HLA sub-analyses, which left unresolved whether HLA type had any influence on TCRB rearrangement. Shorter templates might have been favored by PCR, but patient and control samples were amplified and corrected together, so both groups would have been affected equally by any skew. Because cDNA was sequenced instead of genomic DNA, activated cells with high expression could be over-represented, although the groups did not differ in activation or CD3 levels.

All of the isolated RNA was reverse transcribed with the High Capacity cDNA Reverse Transcription Kit, so expressed TCRB transcripts were sequenced. Deep immunoSEQ sequencing was applied to naive, central memory and regulatory T cell samples, giving an average of roughly 3.5 million total reads per sample. Sorted cells were lysed in RLT buffer, and RNA was extracted using DNase-treated RNeasy Micro or Mini kits according to cell number. To prevent cross-contamination, each cell subset was processed individually, whereas patient and healthy donor samples were processed jointly. The immunoSEQ multiplex PCR was used to amplify TCRB sequences from cDNA, yielding 87-bp fragments that span the CDR3 region. Amplicons were sequenced on the Illumina HiSeq platform. The published analysis was carried out like this. Synthetic template baselines were used to correct PCR bias computationally, reads within Hamming distance 2 were collapsed, and singletons that could not be merged were discarded. Reads were aligned against IMGT to assign V, D and J genes, CDR3 length and insertions or deletions at six rearrangement sites. Within each subset, clonotype counts were normalized to sorted cell number, after which true diversity and Gini coefficients were computed with the tcR R package. Repertoire sharing was quantified using the overlap coefficient calculated on TCRB nucleotide sequences. Out-of-frame TCRB sequences from naive cells were analyzed as a proxy for the pre-selection repertoire. As stored in TCRdb, this immuneACCESS dataset retains in-frame rearrangements with V and J assigned. A fraction of the clones does not appear; measured against another copy, unresolved V genes explain less than half of the discrepancy, and the remainder lacks a known reason. Clone size and the V and J calls come from that table; the DNA yielded D and trimming. The sample records over 500,000 clones, less than 20% of which are singletons. The ten largest clones take up around 0.095% of the sample.

This clone was observed a handful of times. Its antigen is not yet known. It has no much larger one-base neighbor in the sample; base qualities were not kept. From each donor, a single peripheral blood sample of about 116 mL on average was drawn into heparinised tubes. A BD FACSAria II was used to sort naive, central memory, regulatory and stem cell-like memory CD4+ T cells with a panel that included CD45RO, CCR7, CD25, CD127, CD95 and CD27. A purity above 95% was achieved for all sorted populations. PBMCs were isolated right away by Lymphoprep density gradient centrifugation and were stained directly, without culture. So that batch effects would be minimized, each experiment stained and sorted samples in pairs, pairing one healthy donor with one patient. Taken from the germline V gene, the CDR1 and CDR2 loops are SNHLY and FYNNEI. The CDR3 goes from the cysteine to the phenylalanine over 15 residues. Only the CDR3 portion is preserved as DNA: 45 bases, with reading frame beginning at the first base. Between the V and J ends, shortened by 7 bases and 4 bases respectively, the junction contains 18 bases.

The receptor was isolated from a man younger than 30 in good health. What was sequenced was naive CD4+ T cells from blood. Interpreted using the paper, the cell subset or site label stands for: true naive CD4+ T cells. Recombination joined TRBV2 with TRBJ2-3; a tentative D match to TRBD1 spans 7 bases. The CDR3 reads CASTPGGLGADTQYF. The DNA is as follows: TGTGCCAGCACCCCAGGGGGACTCGGGGCAGATACGCAGTATTTT. The reference TRBV2 and TRBJ2-3 proteins fill in what lies around the CDR3, so the full variable domain reads EPEVTQTPSHQVTQMGQEVILRCVPISNHLYFYWYRQILGQKVEFLVSFYNNEISEKSEIFDDQFSVERPDGSNFTLKIRSTKLEDSAMYFCASTPGGLGADTQYFGPGTRLTVL.